The 21 T cell receptor beta chains below all came from one sample that was sequenced in a study of blood T cell repertoires in COVID-19. Assay used: immunoSEQ multiplex PCR; TCRdb lists only in-frame clones, some missing. The table lists around 360,000 clones, about 87% of them singletons. Material for sequencing was PBMCs or T cells enriched from blood (not recorded which). These receptors came from a man aged 35-49 years in a cohort exposed to, infected with or recovered from COVID-19 (not recorded which).

This clone was seen just once. The chain has TRBV19 and TRBJ2-1; TRBD2 might be the D (5 bases). CDR1 LNHDA and CDR2 SQIVND come from the germline V gene (reference sequence). The V end lost 4 bases, the J end lost 4 bases, and 14 bases lay between the germline ends. CDR3 length equals 15 residues. The CDR3 spells CASSRMEVRYNEQFF. CDR3 sequence (DNA): TGTGCCAGTAGTAGGATGGAGGTGAGGTACAATGAGCAGTTCTTC.

The rearrangement joins TRBV30 to TRBJ1-4; D is perhaps TRBD1 (6 bases). The V end lost 2 bases, the J end lost 5 bases, and 12 bases lay between the germline ends. The CDR3 sequence is 14 residues long. Germline loops: CDR1 GTSNPN, CDR2 SVGIG (reference sequence). The CDR3 loop reads CAWSPGGTNEKLFF. CDR3 in DNA: TGTGCCTGGAGTCCCGGGGGGACAAATGAAAAACTGTTTTTT. The full variable domain, rest sourced from reference TRBV30 and TRBJ1-4, is SQTIHQWPATLVQPVGSPLSLECTVEGTSNPNLYWYRQAAGRGLQLLFYSVGIGQISSEVPQNLSASRPQDRQFILSSKKLLLSDSGFYLCAWSPGGTNEKLFFGSGTQLSVL.

The V call is TRBV30, the J call TRBJ2-1; D may be TRBD2 (5 bases). The V and J ends lost 0 bases and 8 bases respectively, with 17 bases between them. Germline CDR1 GTSNPN, CDR2 SVGIG (reference sequence). This CDR3 is built from 15 residues. The CDR3 protein is CAWSVPWGAMHEQFF. In DNA, the CDR3 is TGTGCCTGGAGTGTCCCATGGGGAGCGATGCATGAGCAGTTCTTC.

The chain uses TRBV7-9 and TRBJ1-4, with 8 positions matching TRBD1. The CDR3 loop spans 17 amino acids. Germline CDR1 is SEHNR and CDR2 is FQNEAQ (reference sequence). The V gene end was trimmed by 5 bases and the J gene end by 4 bases; junction bases not matched to a gene: 12. CDR3 loop: CASSRLGAGGGNEKLFF. CDR3 bases: TGTGCCAGCAGCCGACTTGGGGCAGGGGGCGGTAATGAAAAACTGTTTTTT. Based on the CDR3 plus reference TRBV7-9 and TRBJ1-4, the full variable domain is DTGVSQNPRHKITKRGQNVTFRCDPISEHNRLYWYRQTLGQGPEFLTYFQNEAQLEKSRLLSDRFSAERPKGSFSTLEIQRTEQGDSAMYLCASSRLGAGGGNEKLFFGSGTQLSVL.

The chain has TRBV5-1 and TRBJ2-1; maybe TRBD1 (6 bases). Germline V gene sequence: CDR1 SGHRS, CDR2 YFSETQ. Between the trimmed V and J ends, which lost 0 bases and 6 bases, there was a span of 13 bases. The CDR3 sequence is 15 residues long. CDR3 in amino acids: CASSLAPGAPNEQFF. The CDR3 coding sequence is TGCGCCAGCAGCTTGGCTCCAGGGGCGCCCAATGAGCAGTTCTTC.

The rearrangement joins TRBV5-1 to TRBJ1-6; 9 bases line up with TRBD1. V shed 0 bases, J shed 9 bases, and the junction held 7 bases outside the gene matches. The CDR3 is 16 residues long. The germline V gene encodes CDR1 SGHRS and CDR2 YFSETQ. CDR3 sequence reads: CASSLGDSDRGSPLHF. CDR3 DNA: TGCGCCAGCAGCTTGGGAGATTCGGACAGGGGTTCACCCCTCCACTTT. The full variable domain, with the rest looked up from reference TRBV5-1 and TRBJ1-6, is KAGVTQTPRYLIKTRGQQVTLSCSPISGHRSVSWYQQTPGQGLQFLFEYFSETQRNKGNFPGRFSGRQFSNSRSEMNVSTLELGDSALYLCASSLGDSDRGSPLHFGNGTRLTVT.

CDR3 region: CASSGRKGQQPQHF. The DNA of the CDR3 is TGTGCCAGCAGCGGACGGAAGGGGCAACAGCCCCAGCATTTT. The chain has TRBV2 and TRBJ1-5; tentatively, D is TRBD1 (5 bases). The germline V gene has CDR1 SNHLY and CDR2 FYNNEI. This CDR3 comprises 14 residues. Deletions cut 6 bases from V and 7 bases from J, with 16 bases between. The full variable domain, with the rest looked up from reference TRBV2 and TRBJ1-5, is EPEVTQTPSHQVTQMGQEVILRCVPISNHLYFYWYRQILGQKVEFLVSFYNNEISEKSEIFDDQFSVERPDGSNFTLKIRSTKLEDSAMYFCASSGRKGQQPQHFGDGTRLSIL.

The V and J genes are TRBV2 and TRBJ1-2; 7 bases align to TRBD1. Unmatched junction bases numbered 11, after V lost 7 bases and J lost 3 bases. Germline loops: CDR1 SNHLY, CDR2 FYNNEI. The CDR3 runs 15 residues. This CDR3 is CASIGRQGSDYGYTF. DNA for the CDR3: TGTGCCAGCATAGGGCGACAGGGATCGGACTATGGCTACACCTTC. Full variable domain (outside the CDR3, taken from reference TRBV2 and TRBJ1-2): EPEVTQTPSHQVTQMGQEVILRCVPISNHLYFYWYRQILGQKVEFLVSFYNNEISEKSEIFDDQFSVERPDGSNFTLKIRSTKLEDSAMYFCASIGRQGSDYGYTFGSGTRLTVV.

CDR3 nucleotides: TGTGCCAGTAGTATCTTCTCAGGCGTGGATACCCAGTACTTC. This encodes CASSIFSGVDTQYF. The V call is TRBV19, the J call TRBJ2-5; no definite D call. The germline CDR1 and CDR2 sequences are LNHDA and SQIVND (reference sequence). This CDR3 has 14 residues. Trimming left V 3 bases short and J 8 bases short, with 16 bases between.

The gene calls are TRBV28 and TRBJ1-2; D is undetermined. This CDR3 has 15 residues. Germline values: CDR1 MDHEN, CDR2 SYDVKM. With 5 bases removed from V and 3 bases from J, the gap between germline ends came to 16 bases. As DNA, the CDR3 is TGTGCCAGCAGTCCCCCGGGGAGGTGGGACTATGGCTACACCTTC. Protein sequence: CASSPPGRWDYGYTF.

This chain uses TRBV30 with TRBJ1-1; D gene ambiguous. Trimming shortened V by 2 bases and J by 1 base, and 11 bases separated the two germline ends. Looked up from germline, CDR1 is GTSNPN and CDR2 is SVGIG (reference sequence). The CDR3 totals 14 residues. The CDR3 spells CAWSLSPWNTEAFF. The DNA for the CDR3 is TGTGCCTGGAGTCTTTCCCCTTGGAACACTGAAGCTTTCTTT.

The chain recombines TRBV10-3 with TRBJ1-4; D ambiguous. Germline V gives CDR1 ENHRY, CDR2 SYGVKD. The CDR3 consists of 13 residues. The ends were cut back, 0 bases at V and 7 bases at J, with 6 bases in the middle. In nucleotides, the CDR3 is TGTGCCATCAGTGAGTCTGAGAGTGAAAAACTGTTTTTT. It specifies CAISESESEKLFF.

CDR3 coding DNA: TGTGCCAGCAGCTCCACTAGCGGGCCCTACAATGAGCAGTTCTTC. Its protein is CASSSTSGPYNEQFF. The V gene is TRBV7-6, the J gene TRBJ2-1, with 9 bases that match TRBD2. Per germline, CDR1 SGHVS and CDR2 FNYEAQ. V shed 4 bases, J shed 2 bases, and the junction held 3 bases outside the gene matches. CDR3 length: 15 amino acids.

The chain couples TRBV29-1 to TRBJ1-5, with 10 nucleotides matching TRBD1. The CDR3 is 13 amino acids. The germline V gene encodes CDR1 SQVTM and CDR2 ANQGSEA. V lost 6 bases, J lost 5 bases, and 4 bases stayed unmatched. The CDR3 loop reads CSVGQGEDQPQHF. CDR3 DNA sequence: TGCAGCGTCGGACAGGGGGAAGATCAGCCCCAGCATTTT.

The DNA for the CDR3 is TGTGCCACCAGCAGCTCACGTGGGCTCGAGCAGTACTTC. Translation gives CATSSSRGLEQYF. This chain joins TRBV15 and TRBJ2-7; D not certain. V lost 3 bases and J lost 6, with 12 bases in between. CDR3 length: 13 residues. The germline CDR1 and CDR2 sequences are LNHNV and YYDKDF (reference sequence).

Concerning this clone: Different DNA sequences within this sample yield the same CDR3. J is TRBJ2-7 and V is TRBV15, with D uncertain. Germline CDR1 reads LNHNV; CDR2 reads YYDKDF (reference sequence). Trimming left V 1 base short and J 0 bases short, with 4 bases between. The CDR3 sequence is 13 residues long. The CDR3 region has the DNA TGTGCCACCAGCAGAGGGGCCTCCTACGAGCAGTACTTC. Translation: CATSRGASYEQYF.

Details on this clone: The same CDR3 is also encoded by other DNA sequences in this sample. V usage is TRBV5-1 and J usage is TRBJ1-4, with D possibly TRBD1 on 5 matching bases. V was cut by 0 bases and J by 5 bases, with 11 bases left in between. From germline, CDR1 is SGHRS and CDR2 YFSETQ. The CDR3 sequence is 15 residues long. In DNA form, the CDR3 reads TGCGCCAGCAGCTTGGAGGGGAGGGAAAATGAAAAACTGTTTTTT. This gives the protein CASSLEGRENEKLFF.

This rearrangement joins TRBV5-5 to TRBJ2-1, with D possibly TRBD2 on 8 matching bases. Germline CDR1 is SGHKS and CDR2 is YYEKEE (reference sequence). V was clipped by 0 bases and J by 8 bases, with 18 bases between them. The CDR3 runs 16 residues. In DNA form, the CDR3 reads TGTGCCAGCAGCTTGGTTAGCGGGACAGTCAACGATGAGCAGTTCTTC. Protein product: CASSLVSGTVNDEQFF.

The V and J genes are TRBV6-2 or TRBV6-3 and TRBJ2-7; 8 nucleotides agree with TRBD2. The CDR3 is 15 amino acids. Per the germline V gene, CDR1 is MNHEY and CDR2 is SVGEGT. With V trimmed by 0 bases and J by 4 bases, 5 bases remained unmatched. CDR3 coding DNA: TGTGCCAGCAGTTACTCCGATAGCGGGACGTACGAGCAGTACTTC. Translating gives CASSYSDSGTYEQYF.

With regard to this clone: Other DNA sequences within the sample encode an identical CDR3. J is TRBJ1-1 and V is TRBV7-9, with D perhaps TRBD1 (6 bases). The germline CDR1 and CDR2 sequences are SEHNR and FQNEAQ (reference sequence). The CDR3 length is 13 residues. Trimming stripped 5 bases from V and 1 base from J, with 8 bases between. As DNA, the CDR3 is TGTGCCAGCAGCCTGGGGGCGAACACTGAAGCTTTCTTT. Its translation is CASSLGANTEAFF.

This chain links TRBV6-1 with TRBJ1-2; 7 bases map to TRBD1. Losses at the gene ends were 3 bases for V and 2 bases for J; bases not matched to a gene: 9. The CDR3 extends over 16 amino acids. Germline loops: CDR1 MNHNS, CDR2 SASEGT. The CDR3 bases are TGTGCCAGCAGTGATCTTTACGGGACAGTCAACTATGGCTACACCTTC. This sequence encodes CASSDLYGTVNYGYTF.